This T cell receptor beta chain appears in the sequencing data of a study of T cell responses to AZD1222 COVID-19 vaccine. Trimming removed 6 bases from V and 5 bases from J, with 13 bases in between. The CDR3 is 13 amino acids. Germline V gives CDR1 KGHSH, CDR2 LQKENI. Assay used: immunoSEQ multiplex PCR; TCRdb lists only in-frame clones, some missing. In the table there are approximately 100,000 clones, roughly 91% of which are singletons. Notes on this clone: The sample holds other DNA sequences that translate to the same CDR3.

The TCR was taken from an adult in good health. The chain recombines TRBV18 with TRBJ1-2, with no clear D. Sample: peripheral blood, taken on day 0 of AZD1222 vaccination. DNA of the CDR3: TGTGCCAGCTCCCCAGACCGGGATTATGGCTACACCTTC. This gives the protein CASSPDRDYGYTF.